These 24 T cell receptor beta chains were sequenced from one sample in a study of response to subunit inactivated influenza vaccine. TCRdb analysed the RT-PCR reads with MiXCR anew, one entry per CDR3 protein. The data show about 610,000 distinct CDR3 sequences, 13% to 15% seen once. The sequenced sample was PBMCs from blood, obtained about 12 days after vaccination. The receptors here all came from a man over 45 who received an inactivated influenza vaccine.

This clonotype showed up just once. This chain links TRBV7-3 with TRBJ2-3; D is ambiguous. Trimming took 4 bases from V and 4 from J, leaving 9 bases between them. Germline loops: CDR1 SGHTA, CDR2 FQGTGA. The length of the CDR3 is 13 residues. The CDR3 region has the DNA TGTGCCAGCAGCTCCAACGGAGCAGATACGCAGTATTTT. Protein product: CASSSNGADTQYF.

Only a few counts were recorded for this clonotype. The genes are TRBV11-1 and TRBJ2-2; 13 nucleotides align to TRBD2. The CDR3 covers 19 residues. After removal of 3 bases from V and 1 base from J, the junction contained 8 bases not matched to a gene. In germline, CDR1 is SGHAT, CDR2 FQDESV (reference sequence). CDR3 sequence: CASSFKGTSGTLNTGELFF. CDR3 in DNA: TGTGCCAGCAGCTTTAAGGGGACTAGCGGGACCTTGAACACCGGGGAGCTGTTTTTT.

This clonotype was observed a handful of times. The chain uses TRBV5-1 and TRBJ2-3; D is unclear. Germline V gives CDR1 SGHRS, CDR2 YFSETQ. Deletions cut 4 bases from V and 6 bases from J, with 18 bases between. CDR3 length: 15 amino acids. The CDR3 bases are TGCGCCAGCAGCGCCGGGTCCTTTTCAACCGATACGCAGTATTTT. Residues: CASSAGSFSTDTQYF.

The V call is TRBV27, the J call TRBJ1-2; no firm D call. The V gene lost 5 bases and the J gene lost 8 bases, with 12 bases spanning the gap. CDR1 and CDR2 (germline): MNHEY, SMNVEV (reference sequence). This CDR3 spans 12 amino acids. This CDR3 is CASSPRSCGYTF. CDR3 nucleotides: TGTGCCAGCAGTCCACGCTCGTGCGGCTACACCTTC.

The rearrangement joins TRBV29-1 to TRBJ2-5; 11 bases agree with TRBD1. The length of the CDR3 is 15 residues. The V gene end was trimmed by 5 bases and the J gene end by 1 base; junction bases not matched to a gene: 6. CDR1 is SQVTM, CDR2 ANQGSEA, per germline. Here the CDR3 reads CSVSWTGGFQETQYF. CDR3 nucleotides: TGCAGCGTTTCTTGGACAGGGGGCTTCCAAGAGACCCAGTACTTC.

The chain is built from TRBV28 and TRBJ2-1; 7 bases match TRBD1. V lost 6 bases and J lost 6; bases outside the gene matches: 2. Germline-derived CDR1 and CDR2 are MDHEN and SYDVKM. The CDR3 has 12 residues. The CDR3 DNA follows: TGTGCCAGCAGACAGGGGTCCAATGAGCAGTTCTTC. Translated, it gives CASRQGSNEQFF.

This clonotype was picked up many times. The chain links TRBV5-1 to TRBJ2-2; 7 bases match TRBD2. The CDR3 contains 17 residues. Unmatched junction bases numbered 9, after V lost 4 bases and J lost 0 bases. Germline V gives CDR1 SGHRS, CDR2 YFSETQ. CDR3 nucleotide sequence: TGCGCCAGCAGCAAAGCCGGGACTACCCCGAACACCGGGGAGCTGTTTTTT. This codes for CASSKAGTTPNTGELFF. The variable domain in full, with the rest retrieved from reference TRBV5-1 and TRBJ2-2, is KAGVTQTPRYLIKTRGQQVTLSCSPISGHRSVSWYQQTPGQGLQFLFEYFSETQRNKGNFPGRFSGRQFSNSRSEMNVSTLELGDSALYLCASSKAGTTPNTGELFFGEGSRLTVL.

The chain has TRBV4-2 and TRBJ2-2; D tentatively reads TRBD1 or TRBD2 (5 bases each). Germline V CDR1 and CDR2: LGHNA, YNFKEQ. The CDR3 contains 15 residues. The germline V and J ends were trimmed by 2 bases and 2 bases, with 9 bases remaining between them. The CDR3 reads CASSQSGSNTGELFF. For the CDR3, the DNA is TGTGCCAGCAGCCAATCAGGGAGTAACACCGGGGAGCTGTTTTTT.

This rearrangement joins TRBV28 to TRBJ2-7; 9 nucleotides align to TRBD1. Germline CDR1 is MDHEN and CDR2 is SYDVKM. V dropped 6 bases and J dropped 4; count of bases not matched to a gene: 13. This CDR3 has 16 residues. The CDR3 loop reads CASRTASGTGSYEQYF. CDR3 sequence (DNA): TGTGCCAGCAGAACCGCGTCCGGGACAGGGTCTTACGAGCAGTACTTC.

This clonotype appeared a few times. This chain links TRBV11-1 with TRBJ1-2, with D unclear. CDR1 and CDR2 from the germline V gene are SGHAT and FQDESV (reference sequence). V was clipped by 5 bases and J by 4 bases, with 26 bases between them. The CDR3 is 18 amino acids. In DNA form, the CDR3 reads TGTGCCAGCAGCCCCTTCTCCGCCGGTGACCGAACACGCTATGGCTACACCTTC. It yields the protein CASSPFSAGDRTRYGYTF.

This clonotype occurred many times. The chain recombines TRBV7-9 with TRBJ1-1; D possibly corresponds to TRBD1 (5 bases). In germline, CDR1 is SEHNR, CDR2 FQNEAQ (reference sequence). The CDR3 runs 14 residues. V was trimmed by 6 bases and J by 4 bases, leaving 15 bases between them. The CDR3 reads CASRTAGVGTEAFF. For the CDR3, the DNA is TGTGCCAGCAGGACTGCGGGGGTGGGCACTGAAGCTTTCTTT.

This clonotype was seen more than once but under ten times. This sequence joins TRBV4-1 and TRBJ1-2; D might be TRBD1 (5 bases). Germline V lookup: CDR1 MGHRA, CDR2 YSYEKL. V was shortened by 0 bases and J by 7 bases, with 18 bases between the two germline ends. CDR3 size: 16 residues. CDR3 in DNA: TGCGCCAGCAGCCAAGATTCAGGACTAACGGGGCCTGGCTACACCTTC. This translates into CASSQDSGLTGPGYTF.

This clonotype was seen only a few times. This sequence joins TRBV6-5 and TRBJ2-5; tentative D call: TRBD2 (6 bases). V was pared by 4 bases and J by 5 bases, with 14 bases between. This CDR3 has 14 residues. Looked up from germline, CDR1 is MNHEY and CDR2 is SVGAGI. The CDR3 DNA follows: TGTGCCAGCAGTTCCATGACTAGTTGGGAGACCCAGTACTTC. Protein sequence: CASSSMTSWETQYF.

This clonotype was counted between two and nine times. This CDR3 is CASSPGLAGVDEQFF. The CDR3 coding sequence is TGTGCCAGCAGCCCGGGACTAGCGGGAGTGGATGAGCAGTTCTTC. This chain connects TRBV7-2 to TRBJ2-1; 14 positions agree with TRBD2. Germline values: CDR1 SGHTA, CDR2 FQGNSA. CDR3 length: 15 residues. The junction had 5 bases not matched to a gene; V was cut back by 5 bases and J by 8 bases.

V and J are TRBV20-1 and TRBJ2-1, with 8 bases lining up with TRBD1. Trimming cost V 1 base and J 1 base; bases outside gene matches: 15. CDR3 length: 19 residues. Germline V gene lookup returns CDR1 DFQATT and CDR2 SNEGSKA (reference sequence). CDR3 residues: CSARVRASSRTGSYNEQFF. The CDR3, as DNA: TGCAGTGCTAGAGTCCGGGCTAGCTCGCGGACAGGGTCCTACAATGAGCAGTTCTTC.

V usage is TRBV11-2 and J usage is TRBJ1-2; D may be TRBD1 (6 bases). The CDR3 totals 14 residues. Trimming took off 5 bases at V and 7 bases at J, with 17 bases between the two ends. CDR1 SGHAT and CDR2 FQNNGV come from the germline V gene. The CDR3 protein is CASSPSGQRSGYTF. In DNA, the CDR3 is TGTGCCAGCAGCCCTTCAGGACAGCGTTCTGGCTACACCTTC.

In this sample, this clonotype turned up many times. The rearrangement joins TRBV12-3 or TRBV12-4 to TRBJ2-3; a possible D gene is TRBD1 (5 bases). Trimming removed 6 bases at V and 0 bases at J, with 10 bases between. This CDR3 has 14 amino acids. The CDR3 sequence: CASRQGSSTDTQYF. The DNA for the CDR3 is TGTGCCAGCAGGCAGGGCAGTAGCACAGATACGCAGTATTTT.

The rearrangement links TRBV7-8 to TRBJ2-3; D perhaps matches TRBD2 (6 bases). Germline CDR1 reads SGHVS; CDR2 reads FQNEAQ. Trimming shortened V by 1 base and J by 0 bases, and 14 bases separated the two germline ends. The CDR3 sequence is 17 residues long. The CDR3 DNA sequence: TGTGCCAGCAGCTTAGTAGGGACTCGTTCTAGCACAGATACGCAGTATTTT. Translating gives CASSLVGTRSSTDTQYF.

This clonotype was seen only a few times. The chain carries TRBV5-1 and TRBJ1-4; 8 bases are a match to TRBD1. CDR1 and CDR2 (germline): SGHRS, YFSETQ. V shed 4 bases and J 4 bases; nucleotides not matched to a gene: 3. The CDR3 runs to 14 residues. In DNA, the CDR3 is TGCGCCAGCAGCGGGGACAGGCGTAATGAAAAACTGTTTTTT. Its protein is CASSGDRRNEKLFF.

The V and J genes are TRBV5-1 and TRBJ2-5; D possibly corresponds to TRBD2 (5 bases). There are 14 residues in the CDR3. The germline CDR1 and CDR2 sequences are SGHRS and YFSETQ. Trimming removed 3 bases from V and 4 bases from J, with 13 bases in between. The chain's CDR3 is CASSSTGIAETQYF. CDR3 DNA: TGCGCCAGCAGCTCTACCGGGATCGCAGAGACCCAGTACTTC.

The V and J genes are TRBV12-3 or TRBV12-4 and TRBJ2-2; D is perhaps TRBD2 (5 bases). The CDR3 spans 15 residues. The V and J ends lost 3 bases and 4 bases respectively, with 12 bases between them. CDR3 region: CASSFSGLSTGELFF. The DNA for the CDR3 is TGTGCCAGCAGTTTCTCCGGACTGAGCACCGGGGAGCTGTTTTTT.

This clonotype has only a few counts. The V gene is TRBV20-1, the J gene TRBJ2-1, with no clear D. This CDR3 is 13 amino acids long. Trimming shortened V by 3 bases and J by 7 bases, and 13 bases separated the two germline ends. Germline CDR1 reads DFQATT; CDR2 reads SNEGSKA (reference sequence). The DNA of the CDR3 is TGCAGTGCTAGTCGGCTAGTTGGTAATGAGCAGTTCTTC. Protein: CSASRLVGNEQFF.

The gene calls are TRBV12-3 or TRBV12-4 and TRBJ2-1; no clear D. CDR3 length: 15 residues. Deletions cut 2 bases from V and 8 bases from J, with 16 bases between. This chain's CDR3 is CASSLWTDGEDEQFF. DNA of the CDR3: TGTGCCAGCAGTTTATGGACGGACGGAGAGGATGAGCAGTTCTTC.

V is TRBV7-2 and J is TRBJ2-7; D may be TRBD1 (6 bases). There are 14 residues in the CDR3. The V end was cut by 2 bases, the J end by 4 bases, with 12 bases between. CDR1 SGHTA and CDR2 FQGNSA come from the germline V gene. The CDR3 spells CASSLQTGGYEQYF. Here the CDR3 DNA reads TGTGCCAGCAGCTTACAGACAGGCGGGTACGAGCAGTACTTC.